This is a list of T cell receptor beta chains from one sample in a study of shared clonotypes between healthy human individuals. The data were produced by immunoSEQ multiplex PCR, yet TCRdb's version contains in-frame clones alone and is incomplete. The sample includes around 1,100,000 clones, about 72% of them seen just once. Sequencing used memory CD4+ T cells from PBMCs. Receptors were obtained from a man in his late teens or twenties in good health. Some clones in this sample may be carry-over from other donors' samples. Both conserved end residues are part of each CDR3. The order of the fields is V gene, D gene, J gene, clone size, CDR3 DNA, CDR3 protein. The D gene is left open where the match is weak. Clone size is shown for a subset of rows, as once, few, many or a class of expanded clone.

V gene: TRBV7-9
D gene: -
J gene: TRBJ2-7
clone size: many
CDR3 DNA: TGTGCCAGCATCCGAGAGGGGGTGGGCGAGCAGTACTTC
CDR3 protein: CASIREGVGEQYF

V gene: TRBV27
D gene: -
J gene: TRBJ2-1
clone size: -
CDR3 DNA: TGTGCCAGCAGTTACATAAGCGGAACCTCCTACAATGAGCAGTTCTTC
CDR3 protein: CASSYISGTSYNEQFF

V gene: TRBV19
D gene: TRBD1
J gene: TRBJ1-2
clone size: -
CDR3 DNA: TGTGCCAGTAGCAGCCCGACAGGGGCGGGCTATGGCTACACCTTC
CDR3 protein: CASSSPTGAGYGYTF

V gene: TRBV28
D gene: -
J gene: TRBJ1-5
clone size: few
CDR3 DNA: TGTGCCAGCAGCAAGGACGGGTCAGGGCAGCCCCGGCATTTT
CDR3 protein: CASSKDGSGQPRHF

V gene: TRBV7-9
D gene: TRBD2
J gene: TRBJ2-1
clone size: -
CDR3 DNA: TGTGCCAGCAGCTCCCCGACTAGCGGGGGATCGGATGAGCAGTTCTTC
CDR3 protein: CASSSPTSGGSDEQFF

V gene: TRBV30
D gene: TRBD2
J gene: TRBJ2-5
clone size: few
CDR3 DNA: TGTGCCTGGAGTGTAGGCGGGAGGGACCAAGAGACCCAGTACTTC
CDR3 protein: CAWSVGGRDQETQYF

V gene: TRBV28
D gene: TRBD1
J gene: TRBJ2-7
clone size: -
CDR3 DNA: TGTGCCAGCAGTTCCCCCGGGACAGGGGAGCAGTACTTC
CDR3 protein: CASSSPGTGEQYF

V gene: TRBV6-4
D gene: -
J gene: TRBJ1-2
clone size: -
CDR3 DNA: TGTGCCAGCAGTGAGGGTCGTTCTGGCTATGGCTACACCTTC
CDR3 protein: CASSEGRSGYGYTF

V gene: TRBV6-6
D gene: -
J gene: TRBJ2-7
clone size: -
CDR3 DNA: TGTGCCAGCAGCCAGGCTCTCAGCCTGAGCTACGAGCAGTACTTC
CDR3 protein: CASSQALSLSYEQYF

V gene: TRBV5-4
D gene: -
J gene: TRBJ1-2
clone size: -
CDR3 DNA: TGTGCCAGCAGCTTGGAGGGAGGAGGCTATGGCTACACCTTC
CDR3 protein: CASSLEGGGYGYTF

V gene: TRBV7-3
D gene: TRBD2
J gene: TRBJ2-1
clone size: once
CDR3 DNA: TGTGCCAGCAGCGTGGCGGGAGATGATGAGCAGTTCTTC
CDR3 protein: CASSVAGDDEQFF

V gene: TRBV6-5
D gene: -
J gene: TRBJ1-1
clone size: -
CDR3 DNA: TGTGCCAGCAGTTACGGAGGGTCTGAAGCTTTCTTT
CDR3 protein: CASSYGGSEAFF

V gene: TRBV7-3
D gene: -
J gene: TRBJ2-5
clone size: -
CDR3 DNA: TGTGCCAGCAGCTTCGGACAAGGGGAGACCCAGTACTTC
CDR3 protein: CASSFGQGETQYF

V gene: TRBV19
D gene: -
J gene: TRBJ2-7
clone size: -
CDR3 DNA: TGTGCCAGTACCGACCCGCGCAGGGGGGACGCCTACGAGCAGTACTTC
CDR3 protein: CASTDPRRGDAYEQYF

V gene: TRBV6-5
D gene: -
J gene: TRBJ2-1
clone size: -
CDR3 DNA: TGTGCCAGCAGACCCGAGGGGGGGCGCAATGAGCAGTTCTTC
CDR3 protein: CASRPEGGRNEQFF

V gene: TRBV28
D gene: TRBD1
J gene: TRBJ1-5
clone size: -
CDR3 DNA: TGTGCCAGCAGTGACAGGGGAGGTAGGAGCAATCAGCCCCAGCATTTT
CDR3 protein: CASSDRGGRSNQPQHF

V gene: TRBV28
D gene: TRBD1
J gene: TRBJ2-7
clone size: -
CDR3 DNA: TGTGCCAGCAGTTTAACCGAGGGGACAGGCTACGAGCAGTACTTC
CDR3 protein: CASSLTEGTGYEQYF

V gene: TRBV4-3
D gene: -
J gene: TRBJ2-7
clone size: few
CDR3 DNA: TGCGCCAGCAGCCAAGAGTGGTCGGCGGAATACGAGCAGTACTTC
CDR3 protein: CASSQEWSAEYEQYF

V gene: TRBV11-3
D gene: -
J gene: TRBJ2-7
clone size: -
CDR3 DNA: TGTGCCAGCAGCCGGGACGGAGACTCGGAGCAGTACTTC
CDR3 protein: CASSRDGDSEQYF

V gene: TRBV11-2
D gene: TRBD1
J gene: TRBJ2-7
clone size: -
CDR3 DNA: TGTGCCAGCGGAGGGGACAGGGGAGACTACGAGCAGTACTTC
CDR3 protein: CASGGDRGDYEQYF

V gene: TRBV7-8
D gene: -
J gene: TRBJ2-2
clone size: few
CDR3 DNA: TGTGCCAGCGCCCGCAGGCTCCTGAACACCGGGGAGCTGTTTTTT
CDR3 protein: CASARRLLNTGELFF

V gene: TRBV7-8
D gene: -
J gene: TRBJ2-5
clone size: -
CDR3 DNA: TGTGCCAGCAGCCTACCGTGGAGTGAAGAGACCCAGTACTTC
CDR3 protein: CASSLPWSEETQYF

V gene: TRBV29-1
D gene: TRBD1
J gene: TRBJ2-3
clone size: -
CDR3 DNA: TGCAGCGTCAGCCGGGACAGCAGCACAGATACGCAGTATTTT
CDR3 protein: CSVSRDSSTDTQYF

V gene: TRBV27
D gene: -
J gene: TRBJ1-2
clone size: -
CDR3 DNA: TGTGCCAGCAGTTTATCGCGCTCAAAGGGGCGGGACTATGGCTACACCTTC
CDR3 protein: CASSLSRSKGRDYGYTF

V gene: TRBV6-1
D gene: -
J gene: TRBJ2-3
clone size: -
CDR3 DNA: TGTGCCAGCAGTGAAACCGGGCAGGGCGGAACGCAGTATTTT
CDR3 protein: CASSETGQGGTQYF

V gene: TRBV21-1
D gene: -
J gene: TRBJ1-2
clone size: -
CDR3 DNA: TGTGCCAGCAGCAAGAACAGAAACTATGGCTACACCTTC
CDR3 protein: CASSKNRNYGYTF

V gene: TRBV5-1
D gene: TRBD2
J gene: TRBJ2-5
clone size: -
CDR3 DNA: TGCGCCAGCAGCCGGACCGGGACTAGCGAAGAGACCCAGTACTTC
CDR3 protein: CASSRTGTSEETQYF

V gene: TRBV6-5
D gene: -
J gene: TRBJ2-7
clone size: -
CDR3 DNA: TGTGCCAGCAGGAGGGGCCTCAACTCCTACGAGCAGTACTTC
CDR3 protein: CASRRGLNSYEQYF

V gene: TRBV7-3
D gene: TRBD2
J gene: TRBJ2-1
clone size: -
CDR3 DNA: TGTGCCAGCAGCCCACGGACTAGCGGGAGGGCCCGAGGCTCCTACAATGAGCAGTTCTTC
CDR3 protein: CASSPRTSGRARGSYNEQFF

V gene: TRBV27
D gene: -
J gene: TRBJ2-1
clone size: -
CDR3 DNA: TGTGCCAGCAGATATAGCGGTGCCTCCTACAATGAGCAGTTCTTC
CDR3 protein: CASRYSGASYNEQFF

V gene: TRBV5-4
D gene: -
J gene: TRBJ2-5
clone size: -
CDR3 DNA: TGTGCCAGCAGCTTCCGGGACCGGGAGACCCAGTACTTC
CDR3 protein: CASSFRDRETQYF

V gene: TRBV7-3
D gene: -
J gene: TRBJ2-2
clone size: -
CDR3 DNA: TGTGCCAGCAGCTTAGTAGGGACGAACACCGGGGAGCTGTTTTTT
CDR3 protein: CASSLVGTNTGELFF

V gene: TRBV5-4
D gene: TRBD1
J gene: TRBJ2-2
clone size: -
CDR3 DNA: TGTGCCAGCAGCTTGAGGACAGGGATTAGCGAATTGATCGGGGAGCTGTTTTTT
CDR3 protein: CASSLRTGISELIGELFF

V gene: TRBV5-1
D gene: -
J gene: TRBJ1-1
clone size: few
CDR3 DNA: TGCGCCAGCAGCTTGGACAGGGACACTGAAGCTTTCTTT
CDR3 protein: CASSLDRDTEAFF

V gene: TRBV10-3
D gene: -
J gene: TRBJ1-1
clone size: -
CDR3 DNA: TGTGCCACCACGGGGAGTCAGGGCACTGAAGCTTTCTTT
CDR3 protein: CATTGSQGTEAFF

V gene: TRBV7-9
D gene: -
J gene: TRBJ2-3
clone size: -
CDR3 DNA: TGTGCCAGCAGCTTAGGGACGCAGTATTTT
CDR3 protein: CASSLGTQYF

V gene: TRBV28
D gene: -
J gene: TRBJ2-7
clone size: -
CDR3 DNA: TGTGCCAGCCGAGAAACCCTGAAGCGTAAGCCCTACGAGCAGTACTTC
CDR3 protein: CASRETLKRKPYEQYF

V gene: TRBV10-2
D gene: -
J gene: TRBJ2-7
clone size: once
CDR3 DNA: TGCGCCAGCAGTGAGTCATGGGCAGCAAGGAACGAGCAGTACTTC
CDR3 protein: CASSESWAARNEQYF

V gene: TRBV28
D gene: TRBD2
J gene: TRBJ2-1
clone size: -
CDR3 DNA: TGTGCCAGCAGAAGTAGCGGGAGAGGTGCCTACAATGAGCAGTTCTTC
CDR3 protein: CASRSSGRGAYNEQFF

V gene: TRBV2
D gene: -
J gene: TRBJ2-7
clone size: few
CDR3 DNA: TGTGCCAGCAGTGTTCGCGTTCTCTACGAGCAGTACTTC
CDR3 protein: CASSVRVLYEQYF

V gene: TRBV15
D gene: -
J gene: TRBJ1-4
clone size: once
CDR3 DNA: TGTGCCACCAGCAGAGCCGTGGGGGGAAATGAAAAACTGTTTTTT
CDR3 protein: CATSRAVGGNEKLFF